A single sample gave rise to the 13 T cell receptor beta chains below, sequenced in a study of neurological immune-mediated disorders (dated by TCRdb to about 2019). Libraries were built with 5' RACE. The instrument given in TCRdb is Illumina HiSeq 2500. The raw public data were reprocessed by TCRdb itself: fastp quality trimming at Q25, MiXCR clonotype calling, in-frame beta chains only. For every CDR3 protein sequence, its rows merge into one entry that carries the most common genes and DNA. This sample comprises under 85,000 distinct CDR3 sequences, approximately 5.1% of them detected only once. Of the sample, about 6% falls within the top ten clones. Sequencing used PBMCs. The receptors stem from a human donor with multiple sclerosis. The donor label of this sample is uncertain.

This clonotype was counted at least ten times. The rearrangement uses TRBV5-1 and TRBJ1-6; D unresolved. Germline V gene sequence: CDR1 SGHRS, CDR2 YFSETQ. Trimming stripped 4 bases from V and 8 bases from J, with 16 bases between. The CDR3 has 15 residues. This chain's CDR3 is CASSGTPGSYSPLHF. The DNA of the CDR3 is TGCGCCAGCAGCGGAACTCCCGGGAGTTATTCACCCCTCCACTTT.

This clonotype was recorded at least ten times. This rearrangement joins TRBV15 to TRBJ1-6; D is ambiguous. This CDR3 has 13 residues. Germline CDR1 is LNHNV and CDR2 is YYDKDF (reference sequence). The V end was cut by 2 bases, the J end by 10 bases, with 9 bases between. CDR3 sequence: CATSRSPNSPLHF. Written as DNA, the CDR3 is TGTGCCACCAGCAGATCCCCCAACTCACCCCTCCACTTT. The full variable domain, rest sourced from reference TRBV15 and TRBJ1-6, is DAMVIQNPRYQVTQFGKPVTLSCSQTLNHNVMYWYQQKSSQAPKLLFHYYDKDFNNEADTPDNFQSRRPNTSFCFLDIRSPGLGDTAMYLCATSRSPNSPLHFGNGTRLTVT.

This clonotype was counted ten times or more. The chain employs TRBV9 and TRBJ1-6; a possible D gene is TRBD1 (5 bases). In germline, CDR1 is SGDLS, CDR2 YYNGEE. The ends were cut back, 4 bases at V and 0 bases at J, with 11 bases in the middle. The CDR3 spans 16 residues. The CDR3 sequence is CASSPRDDSYNSPLHF. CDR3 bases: TGTGCCAGCAGCCCTAGGGACGACTCCTATAATTCACCCCTCCACTTT.

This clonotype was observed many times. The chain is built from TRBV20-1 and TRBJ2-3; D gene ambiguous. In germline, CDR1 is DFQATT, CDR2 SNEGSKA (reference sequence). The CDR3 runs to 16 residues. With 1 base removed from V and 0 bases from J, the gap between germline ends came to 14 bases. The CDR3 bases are TGCAGTGCTAGAGCCCCGAGAGGCGCGAGCACAGATACGCAGTATTTT. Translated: CSARAPRGASTDTQYF.

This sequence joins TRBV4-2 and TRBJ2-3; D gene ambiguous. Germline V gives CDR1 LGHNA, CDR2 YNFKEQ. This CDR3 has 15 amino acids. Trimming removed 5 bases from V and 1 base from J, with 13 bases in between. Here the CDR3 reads CASSDERLGTDTQYF. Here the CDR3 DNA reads TGTGCCAGCAGCGACGAGCGCTTGGGCACAGATACGCAGTATTTT.

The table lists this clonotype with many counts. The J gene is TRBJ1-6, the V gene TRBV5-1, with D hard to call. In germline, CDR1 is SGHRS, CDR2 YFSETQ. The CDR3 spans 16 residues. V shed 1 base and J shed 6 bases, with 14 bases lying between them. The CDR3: CASSLNGVGGNSPLHF. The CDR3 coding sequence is TGCGCCAGCAGCTTGAACGGGGTCGGTGGTAATTCACCCCTCCACTTT.

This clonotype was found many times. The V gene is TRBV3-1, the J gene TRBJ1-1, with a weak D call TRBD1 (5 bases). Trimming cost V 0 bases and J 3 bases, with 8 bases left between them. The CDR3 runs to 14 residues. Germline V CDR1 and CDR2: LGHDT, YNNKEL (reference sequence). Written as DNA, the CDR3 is TGTGCCAGCAGCCAAGATGGGGGGGACACTGAAGCTTTCTTT. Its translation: CASSQDGGDTEAFF. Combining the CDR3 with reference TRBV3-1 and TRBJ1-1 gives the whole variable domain DTAVSQTPKYLVTQMGNDKSIKCEQNLGHDTMYWYKQDSKKFLKIMFSYNNKELIINETVPNRFSPKSPDKAHLNLHINSLELGDSAVYFCASSQDGGDTEAFFGQGTRLTVV.

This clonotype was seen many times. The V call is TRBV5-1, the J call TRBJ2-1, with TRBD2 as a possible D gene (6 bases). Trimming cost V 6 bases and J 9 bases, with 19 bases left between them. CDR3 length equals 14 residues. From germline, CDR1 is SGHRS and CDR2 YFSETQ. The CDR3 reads CASNRGGAEGEQFF. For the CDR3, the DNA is TGCGCCAGCAACCGGGGCGGGGCAGAGGGTGAGCAGTTCTTC.

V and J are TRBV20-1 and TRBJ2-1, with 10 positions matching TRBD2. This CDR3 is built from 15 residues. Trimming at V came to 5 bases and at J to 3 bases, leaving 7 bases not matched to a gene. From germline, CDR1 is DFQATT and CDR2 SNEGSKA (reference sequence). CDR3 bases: TGCAGTGCTGGGGTAGCGGGGGGCCACTACAATGAGCAGTTCTTC. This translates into CSAGVAGGHYNEQFF.

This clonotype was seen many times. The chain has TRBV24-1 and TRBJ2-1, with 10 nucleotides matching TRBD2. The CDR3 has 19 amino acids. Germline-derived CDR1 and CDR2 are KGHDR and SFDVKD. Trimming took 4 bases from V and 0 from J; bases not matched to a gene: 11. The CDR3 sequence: CATSDSKPSGGSSYNEQFF. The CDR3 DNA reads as TGTGCCACCAGTGACTCGAAACCTAGCGGGGGTAGCTCCTACAATGAGCAGTTCTTC.

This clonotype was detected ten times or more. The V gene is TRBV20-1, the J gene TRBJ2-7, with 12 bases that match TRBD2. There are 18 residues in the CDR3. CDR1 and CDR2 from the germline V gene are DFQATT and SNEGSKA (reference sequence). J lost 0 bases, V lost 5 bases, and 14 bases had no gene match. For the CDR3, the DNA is TGCAGTGCTCTAAGGATGAGGTCTAGCGGGGGGGACTCCTACGAGCAGTACTTC. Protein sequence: CSALRMRSSGGDSYEQYF.

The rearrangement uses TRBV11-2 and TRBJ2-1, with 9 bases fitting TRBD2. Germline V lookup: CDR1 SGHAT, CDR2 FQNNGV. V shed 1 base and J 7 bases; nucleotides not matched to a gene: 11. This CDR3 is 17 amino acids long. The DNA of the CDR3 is TGTGCCAGCAGCTTAGTTCCTGATCGGCGGGGGGGAAATGAGCAGTTCTTC. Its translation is CASSLVPDRRGGNEQFF.

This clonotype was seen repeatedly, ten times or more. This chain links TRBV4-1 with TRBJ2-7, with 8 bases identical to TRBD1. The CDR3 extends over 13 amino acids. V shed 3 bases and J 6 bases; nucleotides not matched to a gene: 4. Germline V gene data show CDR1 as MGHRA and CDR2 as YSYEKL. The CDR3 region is CASSHNTGGEQYF. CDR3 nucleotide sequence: TGCGCCAGCAGCCATAATACAGGGGGCGAGCAGTACTTC.